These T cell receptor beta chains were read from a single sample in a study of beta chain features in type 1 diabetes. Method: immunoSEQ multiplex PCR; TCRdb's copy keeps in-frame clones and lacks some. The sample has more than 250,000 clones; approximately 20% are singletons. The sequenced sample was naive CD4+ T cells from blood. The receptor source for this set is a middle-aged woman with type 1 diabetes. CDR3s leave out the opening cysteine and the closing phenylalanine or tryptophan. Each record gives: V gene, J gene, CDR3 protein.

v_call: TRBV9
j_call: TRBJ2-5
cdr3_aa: ASSVDPGGETQY

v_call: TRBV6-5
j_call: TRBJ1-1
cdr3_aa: ASSYTDRAEAF

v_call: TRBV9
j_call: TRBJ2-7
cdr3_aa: ASSVSGGGVYEQY

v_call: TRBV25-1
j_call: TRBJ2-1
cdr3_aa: ASTHSGRAYNEQF

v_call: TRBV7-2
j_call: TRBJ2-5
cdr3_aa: ASSSVGAEETQY

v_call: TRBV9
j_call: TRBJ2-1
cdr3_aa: ASSVSSGLYNEQF

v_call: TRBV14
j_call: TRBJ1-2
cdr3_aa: ASSQRGGDFYGYT

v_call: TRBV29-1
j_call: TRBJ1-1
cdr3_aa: SGGGLNTEAF

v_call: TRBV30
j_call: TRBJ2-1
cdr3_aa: AWRGQGPGNEQF

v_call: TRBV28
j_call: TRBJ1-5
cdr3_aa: ASTPILDRANQPQH

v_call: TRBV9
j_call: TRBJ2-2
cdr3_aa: ASSRGQGNTGELF

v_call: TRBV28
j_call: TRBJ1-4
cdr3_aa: ASRTGYNEKLF

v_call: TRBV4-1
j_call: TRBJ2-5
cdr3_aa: ASSQWGGTGGETQY

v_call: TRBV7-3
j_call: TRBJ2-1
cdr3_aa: ASSYWGMSSYNEQF

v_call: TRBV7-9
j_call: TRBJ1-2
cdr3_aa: ASSLGSGAYGYT

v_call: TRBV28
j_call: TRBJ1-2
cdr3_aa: ASGNPLGYT

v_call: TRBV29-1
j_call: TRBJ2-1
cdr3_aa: SVVRGLAGAREQF

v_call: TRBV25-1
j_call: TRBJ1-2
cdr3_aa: ASSKWVQGEEGYT

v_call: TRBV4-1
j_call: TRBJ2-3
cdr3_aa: ASRLGTQGADTQY

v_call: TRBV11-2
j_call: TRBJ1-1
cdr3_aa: ASSLGGLVPAF

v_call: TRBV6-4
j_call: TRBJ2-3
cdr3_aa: ASSNSLSYPTDTQY

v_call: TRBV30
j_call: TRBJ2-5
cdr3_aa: AWSAEGETQY

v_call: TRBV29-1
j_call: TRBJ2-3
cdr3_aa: TYSRGTDTQY

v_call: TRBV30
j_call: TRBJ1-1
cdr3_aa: AWTRTHFNTEAF

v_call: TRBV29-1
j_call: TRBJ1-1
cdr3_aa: SVQQGNTEAF

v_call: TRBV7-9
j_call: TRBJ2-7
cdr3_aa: ASSSSGGQGVSYEQY

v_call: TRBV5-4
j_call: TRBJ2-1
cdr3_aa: ASSQAVRGGVYNEQF

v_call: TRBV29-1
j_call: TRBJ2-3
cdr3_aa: SVERVGTDTQY

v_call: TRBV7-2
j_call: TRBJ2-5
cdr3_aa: ASSQGQGRETQY

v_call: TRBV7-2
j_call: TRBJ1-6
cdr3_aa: ASSSGQGLINSPLH

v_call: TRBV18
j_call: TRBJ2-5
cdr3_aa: ASSPGTDRGETQY

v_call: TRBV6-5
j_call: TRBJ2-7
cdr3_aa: ASRPGLAFYEQY

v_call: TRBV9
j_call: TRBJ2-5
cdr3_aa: ASSAQGADETQY

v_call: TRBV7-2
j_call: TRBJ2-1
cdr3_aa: ASSQTSGGDNEQF

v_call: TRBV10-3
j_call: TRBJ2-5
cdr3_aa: AISETGTVQETQY

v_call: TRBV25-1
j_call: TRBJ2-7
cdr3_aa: ASTFSGGHEQY

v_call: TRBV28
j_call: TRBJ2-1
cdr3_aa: ASKAGGYNEQF

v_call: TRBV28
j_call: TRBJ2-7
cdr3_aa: ASSLDGGTYEQY

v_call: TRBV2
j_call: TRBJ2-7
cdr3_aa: ASSGTGDPYEQY

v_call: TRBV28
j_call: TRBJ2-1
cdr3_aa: ASSSVSGSSYNEQF

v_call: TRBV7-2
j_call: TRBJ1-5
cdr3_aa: ASSLAGSSSNQPQH

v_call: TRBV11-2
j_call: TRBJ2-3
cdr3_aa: ASSFGHGGTDTQY

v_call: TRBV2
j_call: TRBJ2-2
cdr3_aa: ATRGSANTGELF

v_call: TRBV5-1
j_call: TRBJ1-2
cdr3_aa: ASSLGQGGGYT

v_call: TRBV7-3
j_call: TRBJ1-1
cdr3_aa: ASSSKTTGAYTEAF

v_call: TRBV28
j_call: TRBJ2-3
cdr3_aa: ASRGLAGGPDTQY

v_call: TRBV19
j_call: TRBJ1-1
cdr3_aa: ASSRDRANTEAF

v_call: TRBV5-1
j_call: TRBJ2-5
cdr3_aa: ASSLTQETQY

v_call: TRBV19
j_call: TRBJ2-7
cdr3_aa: ATGTGAAYEQY